These 20 T cell receptor beta chains were sequenced from one sample in a study of cytomegalovirus exposure and HLA in healthy donors. PCR amplification relied on 60 Vbeta primers (plus 13 Jbeta primers). Clones were sequenced by immunoSEQ multiplex PCR, and TCRdb holds only the in-frame ones, with some missing. The table has approximately 160,000 clones, under 90% seen once. Specimen: PBMCs. Source of these receptors: a man aged 25-40 years in good health and CMV-seropositive.

This clone occurred a few times. The CDR3 loop reads CASSWTGGDGYTF. Here the CDR3 DNA reads TGTGCCAGCAGTTGGACAGGGGGCGATGGCTACACCTTC. The V and J genes are TRBV2 and TRBJ1-2; 11 nucleotides align to TRBD1. This CDR3 has 13 amino acids. Germline values: CDR1 SNHLY, CDR2 FYNNEI. The trim removed 5 bases at V and 6 bases at J, leaving 2 bases unmatched.

DNA of the CDR3: TGTGCCAGCAGGATAGCGGGAGGCACAGATACGCAGTATTTT. It specifies CASRIAGGTDTQYF. The chain is built from TRBV2 and TRBJ2-3, with 9 bases lining up with TRBD2. The CDR3 is 14 amino acids. Germline V gene lookup returns CDR1 SNHLY and CDR2 FYNNEI. Trimming took 6 bases from V and 1 from J; bases not matched to a gene: 2.

This chain uses TRBV9 with TRBJ2-2, with D unclear. Germline V CDR1 and CDR2: SGDLS, YYNGEE. The CDR3 spans 13 residues. V was clipped by 4 bases and J by 5 bases, with 9 bases between them. The CDR3 region is CASSLTGTGELFF. The CDR3, as DNA: TGTGCCAGCAGCTTGACTGGAACCGGGGAGCTGTTTTTT.

The chain carries TRBV6-5 and TRBJ2-1; TRBD2 is a possible D gene (5 bases). CDR3 length: 15 amino acids. Germline V gene lookup returns CDR1 MNHEY and CDR2 SVGAGI. Between the trimmed V and J ends, which lost 2 bases and 9 bases, there was a span of 17 bases. As DNA, the CDR3 is TGTGCCAGCAGTTACCGGGGTGGCTTCGGCAGTGAGCAGTTCTTC. Its protein is CASSYRGGFGSEQFF.

The chain has TRBV7-9 and TRBJ1-2; no clear D. This CDR3 has 12 residues. Germline V CDR1 and CDR2: SEHNR, FQNEAQ (reference sequence). V lost 1 base and J lost 4, with 4 bases in between. The CDR3 loop reads CASSLDSYGYTF. DNA for the CDR3: TGTGCCAGCAGCTTAGACAGCTATGGCTACACCTTC.

This clone was picked up a small number of times. This sequence joins TRBV5-6 and TRBJ2-5; TRBD2 agrees at 7 bases. The junction had 6 bases not matched to a gene; V was cut back by 1 base and J by 3 bases. Germline CDR1 SGHDT, CDR2 YYEEEE. The CDR3 is made up of 15 amino acids. The chain's CDR3 is CASSLLGLVEETQYF. Written as DNA, the CDR3 is TGTGCCAGCAGCTTGCTAGGACTAGTGGAAGAGACCCAGTACTTC.

The chain is built from TRBV7-9 and TRBJ1-2, with D possibly TRBD1 on 5 matching bases. V was trimmed by 1 base and J by 2 bases, leaving 11 bases between them. CDR3 length: 15 amino acids. CDR1 and CDR2 from the germline V gene are SEHNR and FQNEAQ (reference sequence). As DNA, the CDR3 is TGTGCCAGCAGCTTAGAGGACCGACAGAACTATGGCTACACCTTC. It is translated as CASSLEDRQNYGYTF.

This clone came up once. This sequence joins TRBV4-2 and TRBJ2-4, with D possibly being TRBD1 (5 bases). This CDR3 has 12 amino acids. Germline CDR1 and CDR2: LGHNA and YNFKEQ. V was shortened by 4 bases and J by 7 bases, with 8 bases between the two germline ends. CDR3 bases: TGTGCCAGCAGCCTGAACAGGAACATTCAGTACTTC. Translating it yields CASSLNRNIQYF.

J is TRBJ2-7 and V is TRBV19, with a possible D match to TRBD1 (5 bases). The CDR3 runs to 15 residues. With 4 bases removed from V and 6 bases from J, the gap between germline ends came to 19 bases. CDR1 and CDR2 (germline): LNHDA, SQIVND (reference sequence). The CDR3 region has the DNA TGTGCCAGTAGTAGTGTGGGGCCTGAACATCGCGAGCAGTACTTC. Protein: CASSSVGPEHREQYF.

The chain employs TRBV2 and TRBJ2-7, with TRBD2 matching 9 bases. Germline lookup yields CDR1 SNHLY and CDR2 FYNNEI. With V trimmed by 3 bases and J by 1 base, 16 bases remained unmatched. The CDR3 runs to 19 residues. The CDR3 is CASSDSIKPGTSRSYEQYF. CDR3 in DNA: TGTGCCAGCAGTGACTCCATTAAGCCCGGGACTAGCCGTTCCTACGAGCAGTACTTC.

This clone was observed a few times. The V and J genes are TRBV6-5 and TRBJ1-2; the match to TRBD1 covers 7 bases. This CDR3 is 13 amino acids long. V trimming: 6 bases; J trimming: 6 bases; junction bases outside the gene matches: 7. CDR1 is MNHEY and CDR2 is SVGAGI in the germline V gene. CDR3 sequence (DNA): TGTGCCAGCAGGGGGACAGACCACGATGGCTACACCTTC. Residues: CASRGTDHDGYTF.

The gene calls are TRBV7-9 and TRBJ1-5; 7 positions match TRBD1. Trimming removed 5 bases from V and 5 bases from J; junction bases left unmatched: 6. The length of the CDR3 is 14 residues. CDR1 is SEHNR, CDR2 FQNEAQ, per germline (reference sequence). CDR3 amino acids: CASSENQGDQPQHF. CDR3 in DNA: TGTGCCAGCAGCGAGAATCAGGGGGATCAGCCCCAGCATTTT.

The CDR3 nucleotides are TGTGCCAGCAGACACAGGATCAGATCACCCCTCCACTTT. As protein: CASRHRIRSPLHF. V is TRBV21-1 and J is TRBJ1-6; the DNA was not used to check the table's D call, TRBD1. TRBV21-1 is designated a pseudogene. CDR3 length equals 13 residues.

In its sample, this clone was seen a few times. The chain is built from TRBV27 and TRBJ2-7, with 7 bases aligning to TRBD2. V was pared by 4 bases and J by 7 bases, with 10 bases of the junction left unmatched. Germline CDR1 is MNHEY and CDR2 is SMNVEV (reference sequence). The CDR3 runs 14 residues. The CDR3 is CASSSGGSSVEQYF. The CDR3 coding sequence is TGTGCCAGCAGTTCGGGCGGGAGTTCGGTGGAGCAGTACTTC.

This clone is a singleton in its sample. The J gene is TRBJ2-7, the V gene TRBV11-3, with D unclear. Germline V gene lookup returns CDR1 SGHNT and CDR2 YENEEA. Trimming removed 4 bases at V and 6 bases at J, with 10 bases between. This CDR3 comprises 12 residues. In DNA form, the CDR3 reads TGTGCCAGCAGCTACAGTCAGACCGAGCAGTACTTC. It encodes CASSYSQTEQYF.

The CDR3 protein is CASSLVAGGPLIYNEQFF. The CDR3 DNA is TGTGCCAGCAGCTTGGTGGCGGGAGGGCCCTTAATTTACAATGAGCAGTTCTTC. This chain connects TRBV5-4 to TRBJ2-1, with 9 bases lining up with TRBD2. J lost 4 bases, V lost 0 bases, and 11 bases had no gene match. Looked up from germline, CDR1 is SGHNT and CDR2 is YYREEE (reference sequence). This CDR3 has 18 amino acids.

This clone was counted once. The chain carries TRBV5-4 and TRBJ1-6, with D unresolved. Between the trimmed V and J ends, which lost 0 bases and 4 bases, there was a span of 5 bases. The CDR3 has 14 amino acids. Germline CDR1 and CDR2: SGHNT and YYREEE (reference sequence). The CDR3 nucleotides are TGTGCCAGCAGCTTGGCAGGTTATAATTCACCCCTCCACTTT. This gives the protein CASSLAGYNSPLHF.

In DNA, the CDR3 is TGTGCCAGCAGTTTCCGCCAGGGGGCCACCCGGAACACTGAAGCTTTCTTT. Residues: CASSFRQGATRNTEAFF. This sequence joins TRBV27 and TRBJ1-1; 8 bases align to TRBD1. Germline V gives CDR1 MNHEY, CDR2 SMNVEV (reference sequence). This CDR3 comprises 17 residues. The V gene end was trimmed by 3 bases and the J gene end by 1 base; junction bases not matched to a gene: 10.

Regarding this clone: The sample contains more than one DNA sequence encoding this CDR3. The gene calls are TRBV4-1 and TRBJ1-1; 10 nucleotides match TRBD1. The CDR3 has 15 residues. Germline V CDR1 and CDR2: MGHRA, YSYEKL. Trimming at V came to 1 base and at J to 1 base, leaving 0 bases not matched to a gene. CDR3 region: CASSQGQGANTEAFF. In nucleotides, the CDR3 is TGCGCCAGCAGCCAAGGACAGGGGGCGAACACTGAAGCTTTCTTT.

The V and J genes are TRBV7-9 and TRBJ2-5, with a possible D match to TRBD2 (5 bases). V gave up 3 bases and J gave up 3 bases, with 11 bases separating them. Per germline, CDR1 SEHNR and CDR2 FQNEAQ (reference sequence). The CDR3 has 14 residues. DNA for the CDR3: TGTGCCAGCAGCTTTGAGGGATCAGAAGAGACCCAGTACTTC. The encoded protein is CASSFEGSEETQYF.